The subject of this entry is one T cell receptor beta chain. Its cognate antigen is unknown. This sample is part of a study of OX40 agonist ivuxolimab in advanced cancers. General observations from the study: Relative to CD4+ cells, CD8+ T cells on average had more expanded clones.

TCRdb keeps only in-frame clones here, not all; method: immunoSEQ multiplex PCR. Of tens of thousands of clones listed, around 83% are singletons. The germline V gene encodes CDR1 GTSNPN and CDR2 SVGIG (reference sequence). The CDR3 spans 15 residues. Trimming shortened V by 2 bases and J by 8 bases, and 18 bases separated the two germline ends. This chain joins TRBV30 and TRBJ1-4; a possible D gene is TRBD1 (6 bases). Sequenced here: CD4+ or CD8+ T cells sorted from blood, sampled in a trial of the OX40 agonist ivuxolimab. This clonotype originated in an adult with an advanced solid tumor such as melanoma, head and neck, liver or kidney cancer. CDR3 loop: CAWSRRDTLREKLFF. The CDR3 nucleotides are TGTGCCTGGAGTCGTCGGGACACTCTTCGGGAAAAACTGTTTTTT.